This T cell receptor beta chain was sequenced during a study of cytomegalovirus exposure and HLA in healthy donors. Notes on the study in general: Reports indicate that TCR beta sequences accurately predicted the HLA-A and HLA-B alleles of most subjects. Within the data, a cluster of highly shared sequence variants was likely a sequencing artifact.

PCR employed 60 Vbeta and 13 Jbeta primers. Generated by immunoSEQ multiplex PCR, the TCRdb table keeps only in-frame clones and is missing some. The sample includes 90,000 to 120,000 clones, roughly 80% of them seen just once. Germline CDR1 SNHLY, CDR2 FYNNEI. V gave up 6 bases and J gave up 0 bases; unmatched junction bases: 4. The CDR3 has 14 residues. As for this clone: Antigen specificity is unknown. The sample contains more than one DNA sequence encoding this CDR3.

The TCR was taken from a female donor in good health and CMV-seropositive. The chain is built from TRBV2 and TRBJ1-1, with 7 nucleotides matching TRBD1. What was sequenced was PBMCs. In DNA form, the CDR3 reads TGTGCCAGCAGAGCACAGGGGTTGAACACTGAAGCTTTCTTT. Its translation: CASRAQGLNTEAFF.